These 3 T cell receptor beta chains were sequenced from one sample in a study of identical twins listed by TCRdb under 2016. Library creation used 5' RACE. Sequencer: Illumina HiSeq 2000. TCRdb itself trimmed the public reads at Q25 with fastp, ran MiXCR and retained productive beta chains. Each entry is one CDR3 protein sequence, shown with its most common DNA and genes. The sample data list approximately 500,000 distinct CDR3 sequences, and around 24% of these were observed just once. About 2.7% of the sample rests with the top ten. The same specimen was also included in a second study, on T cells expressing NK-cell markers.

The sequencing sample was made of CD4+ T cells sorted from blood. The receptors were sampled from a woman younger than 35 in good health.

This CDR3 is CSAPVPSTDTQYF. DNA of the CDR3: TGCAGTGCTCCGGTCCCGTCCACAGATACGCAGTATTTT. The rearrangement links TRBV20-1 to TRBJ2-3, with D unresolved. The V gene's germline CDR1 is DFQATT and CDR2 SNEGSKA (reference sequence). This CDR3 has 13 residues. V was cut by 5 bases and J by 2 bases, with 11 bases left in between.

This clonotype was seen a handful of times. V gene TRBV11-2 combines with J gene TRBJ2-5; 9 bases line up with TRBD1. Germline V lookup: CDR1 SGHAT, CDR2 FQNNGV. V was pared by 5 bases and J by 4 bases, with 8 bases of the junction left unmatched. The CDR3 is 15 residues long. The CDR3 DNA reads TGTGCCAGCAGCACCTGGGACAGGGTGGCAGAGACCCAGTACTTC. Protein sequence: CASSTWDRVAETQYF.

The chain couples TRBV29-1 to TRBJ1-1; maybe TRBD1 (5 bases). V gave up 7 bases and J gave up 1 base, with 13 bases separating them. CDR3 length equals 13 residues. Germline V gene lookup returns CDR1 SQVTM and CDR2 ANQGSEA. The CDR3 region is CSGTGRENTEAFF. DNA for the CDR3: TGCAGCGGAACAGGACGGGAGAACACTGAAGCTTTCTTT.